Listed below are T cell receptor beta chains from one sample, sequenced in a study of brain T cells in children with intractable seizures. Clones were read by immunoSEQ multiplex PCR, and TCRdb kept only the in-frame ones, dropping some. This repertoire shows tens of thousands of clones, about 90% found once; its top ten account for roughly 25%. This specimen consisted of peripheral blood, obtained at surgery. The receptors here all came from a girl aged 2 to 10 with Rasmussen encephalitis and intractable seizures. The CDR3 runs from the conserved cysteine through the conserved F or W. The D gene is left open where the match is weak.

CSVTGGGETQYF	TRBJ2-5	-	TRBV29-1
CSVFNTGYTF	TRBJ1-2	-	TRBV29-1
CASSFGEEQFF	TRBJ2-1	-	TRBV5-6
CATSGTENGYTF	TRBJ1-2	TRBD1	TRBV24-1
CASSPSSMNTEAFF	TRBJ1-1	-	TRBV18
CASSLEGAINQPQHF	TRBJ1-5	-	TRBV5-5
CASSIVGQSGSQPQHF	TRBJ1-5	-	TRBV19
CASSSLDLRSPAGELFF	TRBJ2-2	-	TRBV5-1
CAWSPWSLNEKLFF	TRBJ1-4	-	TRBV30
CASSIDLEETQYF	TRBJ2-5	-	TRBV12-3/TRBV12-4
CASNLRGTGEYEQYF	TRBJ2-7	TRBD1	TRBV2
CASSYSGGAREKLFF	TRBJ1-4	-	TRBV6-6
CATSIRGETQYF	TRBJ2-5	-	TRBV15
CASSYEAGRLNTEAFF	TRBJ1-1	-	TRBV6-5
CASSFASASDTQYF	TRBJ2-3	-	TRBV7-8
CASSFSNTDTQYF	TRBJ2-3	-	TRBV12-3/TRBV12-4
CASSFDQWTPSGNTIYF	TRBJ1-3	-	TRBV6-7